The source of this T cell receptor (beta chain) is a study of response to subunit inactivated influenza vaccine (dated by TCRdb to the late 2010s). The study in broad terms: Deep quantitative profiling of the T cell receptor repertoire was used in the study to follow responses to a trivalent subunit inactivated influenza vaccine.

Library preparation employed RT-PCR. TCRdb names Illumina HiSeq 2500 as the instrument used. TCRdb reprocessing: public reads trimmed at Q25 with fastp, clones called with MiXCR, in-frame beta chains kept. Each CDR3 protein appears once, grouped with its most common genes and DNA. The sample table records more than 550,000 distinct CDR3 sequences; about 11% of these occur just once. The ten largest clones represent approximately 11% of the sample. The CDR3 has 15 amino acids, counting the end cysteine and phenylalanine. The CDR3 DNA has 45 bases and is translated from base 1. In the germline V gene, CDR1 corresponds to SNHLY and CDR2 to FYNNEI. Trimming takes 10 bases off V and 4 bases off J; junction bases not matched to a gene: 15. This clonotype came up a few times. Its antigen is currently not known. No per-base quality is available; no much larger clone lies one base away. Results and caveats for the whole study, not just this receptor: According to the authors, only a limited number of new T cells may be recruited by each seasonal influenza vaccination.

This sample also appeared in a second study, on T cells expressing NK-cell markers. The second study also describes: The TCR beta cDNA libraries were made using 5'RACE template switching, a step that added both a universal primer site and unique molecular identifiers. TCR beta-chain repertoires were profiled in sorted CD3+CD56+NKG2C+, CD3+CD56+NKG2C- and CD3+CD56-NKG2C+ T-cell subsets from about 8 donors. Most of the eight sequenced donors were HCMV-seropositive and one was HCMV-seronegative. In several experiments an anti-gammadeltaTCR antibody was added to restrict sorting to alphabetaTCR-expressing T cells. In six donors, the dominant CD3+CD56+NKG2C+ clonotypes ranked among the top 10 CD8+ clonotypes, making up 1.0-7.0% of CD8+ T cells. Those dominant clonotypes were again the most abundant among CD3+CD56-NKG2C+ cells in a few donors, at 28.3-60.1%. Whether the expanded NKG2C-expressing T cell clones were specific for HCMV antigens was left unclear. The eight sequenced donors were randomly selected healthy volunteers, three men and five women. A commercial ELISA kit detecting HCMV-specific IgG in serum was used to determine HCMV serostatus. Peripheral blood mononuclear cells were isolated from blood by Ficoll density gradient centrifugation. For about 6 donors, bulk peripheral blood T-cell repertoires were additionally sequenced from unsorted PBMC. Synthesis of cDNA was primed from the TCR beta constant segment and was followed by two consecutive PCR amplification steps. Illumina HiSeq 2000/2500, MiSeq or NextSeq was used to sequence libraries as 2 x 150 bp reads. MIGEC handled demultiplexing of the reads and grouping by UMI, while MiTCR was used to assemble and quantify clonotypes. To remove erroneous sequences, TCR cDNA sequences were retained only when supported by two or more reads. The tcR package was used for downstream repertoire analysis, and clonotypes were matched between fractions using CDR3 nucleotide sequence together with V segment. VDJmatch was used to annotate antigen specificity against VDJdb, with one amino acid substitution allowed in CDR3.

The TCR comes from a man in his fifties or sixties who received an inactivated influenza vaccine. Donor details come from another sample of the same person, matched by shared clones. Rearrangement joined TRBV2 to TRBJ2-7; 8 bases in the junction line up with TRBD2. The material sequenced was PBMCs from blood, taken on the day of vaccination. The bases are TGTGCCATCCTACTGTCCAGCGGGAGTAGTTACGAGCAGTACTTC. Its coded protein is CAILLSSGSSYEQYF.